This TCR beta chain was profiled in a study of blood T cell repertoires in COVID-19. Across the whole study: Sources were T cells, B-cell-depleted T cells, or PBMCs; the material itself was cDNA or gDNA.

Authors' processing steps: The authors estimated nucleated cell counts from reference gene primer amplification. Sequencing was performed with immunoSEQ multiplex PCR; in TCRdb, only in-frame clones are kept and a portion is missing. That table gives V, J and clone size, and the DNA gave D and trimming. The sample records 200,000 to 300,000 clones, approximately 80% being singletons. CDR3 length equals 17 residues. CDR1 is SGHDN, CDR2 FVKESK, per germline. The ends lost 1 base at V and 11 bases at J; junction bases unmatched: 19. The receptor was derived from a human donor in a cohort sampled during active COVID-19. Sequencing was performed on peripheral blood. V and J are TRBV14 and TRBJ1-1; 7 bases align to TRBD1. The CDR3 DNA reads TGTGCCAGCAGCCAAGTTATAACAGGGGTAACCCATCTGCGGGCTTTCTTT. This encodes CASSQVITGVTHLRAFF.